The present T cell receptor (beta chain) was sequenced within a study of cytomegalovirus exposure and HLA in healthy donors. The CDR3 is made up of 15 amino acids. The PCR ran on 60 Vbeta and 13 Jbeta primers. Here immunoSEQ multiplex PCR was the method, and the copy in TCRdb shows in-frame clones only, minus some. The table records around 160,000 clones, over 65% of them present only once. The chain is built from TRBV21-1 and TRBJ1-1; the table's D call of TRBD1 was not tested on the DNA. TRBV21-1 is assigned pseudogene status. This sequence originates from a woman in her forties in good health and CMV-seropositive. What was sequenced was PBMCs. Written as DNA, the CDR3 is TGTGCCAGCAGCAGAACAGACAGGGTAGAGACTGAAGCTTTCTTT. Translating it yields CASSRTDRVETEAFF.